This T cell receptor beta chain derives from a study of identical twins. Via MiXCR, TCRdb re-called the 5' RACE reads, giving one row per CDR3 protein. The repertoire has fewer than 250,000 distinct CDR3 sequences, roughly 7% of them found once; the top ten carry more than 3%. Study-level results: Memory repertoires lacked the insertion deficit that abundant cord blood beta clonotypes showed. Compared with unrelated sharing, twin-shared out-of-frame alpha sequences had more low-probability sequences.

There are 14 residues in the CDR3. The germline V gene encodes CDR1 SGHAT and CDR2 FQNNGV. The V end was cut by 2 bases, the J end by 6 bases, with 10 bases between. Each donor was a healthy Caucasian. As concerns this clonotype: Its antigen is not identified.

These data also formed part of another study, on yellow fever vaccine responses in identical twins.

What was sequenced was memory (CD45RO+) T cells sorted from blood. This chain joins TRBV11-2 and TRBJ2-2; D remains ambiguous. This TCR was sampled from a woman in her late teens or twenties in good health. The CDR3 DNA is TGTGCCAGCAGCTTATTGTCAGAGCCCGGGGAGCTGTTTTTT. This gives the protein CASSLLSEPGELFF.